This T cell receptor beta chain was found in a study of control samples from healthy donors and cancer patients. The assay was immunoSEQ multiplex PCR, and TCRdb's table has in-frame clones only and misses some. The sample has 90,000 to 150,000 clones; about 87% are singletons. Sequencing input: blood. The TCR originated in a man in his forties in good health.

In nucleotides, the CDR3 is TGTGCCAGCAGTGACTCTATTCCGGGACAGCTGAACACTGAAGCTTTCTTT. It specifies CASSDSIPGQLNTEAFF. The chain is built from TRBV6-4 and TRBJ1-1; 7 bases are shared with TRBD1. The CDR3 has 17 residues. Trimming took 0 bases from V and 0 from J; bases not matched to a gene: 7. The germline V gene has CDR1 MRHNA and CDR2 SNTAGT.